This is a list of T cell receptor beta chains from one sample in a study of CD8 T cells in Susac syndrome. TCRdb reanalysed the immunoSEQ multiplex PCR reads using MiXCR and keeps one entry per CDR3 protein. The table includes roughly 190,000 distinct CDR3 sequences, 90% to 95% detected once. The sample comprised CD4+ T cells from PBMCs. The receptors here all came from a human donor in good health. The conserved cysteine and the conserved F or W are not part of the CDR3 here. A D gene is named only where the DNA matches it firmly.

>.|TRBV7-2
ASSLNRSPLH
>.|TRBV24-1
ATSADAYYGYT
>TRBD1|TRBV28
ASSSRPQGADTEAF
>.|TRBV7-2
ASSRQPTGELF
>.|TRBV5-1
ASSVGHRNTGELF
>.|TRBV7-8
ASSIRRENTEAF
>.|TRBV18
ASSPSPGGETQY
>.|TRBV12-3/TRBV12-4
ASSLKGDTEAF
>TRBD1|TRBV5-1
ASSLRTGGNSPLH
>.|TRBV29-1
SVPQPPGDTQY
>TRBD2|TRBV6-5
ASSGSTSGGRTSTDTQY
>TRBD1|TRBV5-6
ASSPEQGSSYNEQF
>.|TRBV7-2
ASSRDHGGETQY
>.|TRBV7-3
ASSLNSRGANVLT
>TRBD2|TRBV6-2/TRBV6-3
ASSSLANEQF
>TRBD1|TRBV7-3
ASSPVPTGNSYNEQF
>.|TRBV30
AWSRRYEGLMNTEAF
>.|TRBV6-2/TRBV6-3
ASSYNLGVGTTDGYT
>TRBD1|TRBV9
ASSVSDRTNNEQF
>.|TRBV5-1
ARSLAGDTEAF
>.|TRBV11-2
ASSLSTRQTQY
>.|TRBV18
ASSPKQNTEAF
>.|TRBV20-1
SARAGPGGEKLF
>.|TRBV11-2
ASSPQRAIEAF
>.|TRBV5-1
ASSLEASSPLH
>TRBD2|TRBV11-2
ASSLEVLAGIAY
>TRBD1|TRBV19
ASRVPGQANTGELF
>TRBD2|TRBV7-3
ASSLGAGGLETQY
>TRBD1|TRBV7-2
ASSLEQGGKTQY